This entry concerns a single T cell receptor beta chain. The antigen remains unidentified. The data are from a study of cytomegalovirus exposure and HLA in healthy donors. Healthy bone marrow donors made up the donor group. There were likely unrecorded immune exposures, though donors were nominally healthy when sampled. With 60 Vbeta and 13 Jbeta primers, the PCR was carried out. Clones were sequenced by immunoSEQ multiplex PCR, and TCRdb holds only the in-frame ones, with some missing. Here the sample spans more than 150,000 clones, about 85% being singletons. Whole-study results and caveats: The study designated fewer than 200 TCR beta chains cytomegalovirus-associated. Later analysis demonstrated an association between a missense DCLRE1C variant and TCR beta V- and J-gene trimming.

The germline CDR1 and CDR2 sequences are WNHNN and SYGVQD (reference sequence). CDR3 length: 11 amino acids. Trimming cost V 6 bases and J 10 bases; bases outside gene matches: 5. The clonotype originates from a man aged 50 to 60 in good health and CMV-seropositive. Sequenced: PBMCs. The chain employs TRBV10-1 and TRBJ2-5; 7 nucleotides match TRBD1. The CDR3 nucleotides are TGCGCCAGCAGAAGGACAGGAGGCCAGTACTTC. It yields the protein CASRRTGGQYF.